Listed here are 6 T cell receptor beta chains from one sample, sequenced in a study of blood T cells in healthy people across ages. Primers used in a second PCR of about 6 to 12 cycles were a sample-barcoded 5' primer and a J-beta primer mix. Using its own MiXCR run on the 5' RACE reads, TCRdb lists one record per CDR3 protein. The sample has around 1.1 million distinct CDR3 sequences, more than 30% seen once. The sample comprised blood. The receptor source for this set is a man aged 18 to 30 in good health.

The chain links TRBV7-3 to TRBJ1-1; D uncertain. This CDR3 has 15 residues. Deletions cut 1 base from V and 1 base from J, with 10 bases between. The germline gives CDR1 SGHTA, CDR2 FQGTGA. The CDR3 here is CASSLRVGKNTEAFF. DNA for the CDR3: TGTGCCAGCAGCTTAAGGGTAGGCAAGAACACTGAAGCTTTCTTT.

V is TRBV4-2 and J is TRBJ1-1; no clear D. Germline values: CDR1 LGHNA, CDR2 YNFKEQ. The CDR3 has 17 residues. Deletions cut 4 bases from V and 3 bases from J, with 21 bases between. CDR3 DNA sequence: TGTGCCAGCAGCCCAAGGGTGGAGGGCGGTAGGTACACTGAAGCTTTCTTT. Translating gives CASSPRVEGGRYTEAFF.

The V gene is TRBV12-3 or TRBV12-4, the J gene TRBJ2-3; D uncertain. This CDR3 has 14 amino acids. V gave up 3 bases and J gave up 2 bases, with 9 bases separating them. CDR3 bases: TGTGCCAGCAGTTTCCCGGTGATCACAGATACGCAGTATTTT. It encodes CASSFPVITDTQYF.

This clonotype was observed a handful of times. The CDR3 reads CASSPITYGQASNYGYTF. Here the CDR3 DNA reads TGTGCCAGCAGCCCGATAACCTACGGGCAGGCATCTAACTATGGCTACACCTTC. V gene TRBV4-2 combines with J gene TRBJ1-2; no firm D call. Germline CDR1 is LGHNA and CDR2 is YNFKEQ. Trimming removed 4 bases at V and 0 bases at J, with 21 bases between. CDR3 length equals 18 residues.

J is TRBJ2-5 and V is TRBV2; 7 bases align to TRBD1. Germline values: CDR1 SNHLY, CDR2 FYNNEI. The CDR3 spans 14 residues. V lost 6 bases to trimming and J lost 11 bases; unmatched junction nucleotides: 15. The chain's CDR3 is CASSDRVSYNEQYF. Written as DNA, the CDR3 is TGTGCCAGCAGCGACAGGGTCTCCTACAATGAGCAGTACTTC.

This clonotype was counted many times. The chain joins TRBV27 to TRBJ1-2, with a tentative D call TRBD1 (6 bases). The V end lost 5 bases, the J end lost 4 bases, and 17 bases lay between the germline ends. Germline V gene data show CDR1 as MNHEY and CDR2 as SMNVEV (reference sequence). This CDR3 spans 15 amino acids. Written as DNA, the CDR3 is TGTGCCAGCAGTATGGATACAGGGCGACCCTATGGCTACACCTTC. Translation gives CASSMDTGRPYGYTF.